Following are 28 T cell receptor beta chains from one sample sequenced in a study of blood T cells in healthy people across ages. A second PCR, run for about 7 to 11 cycles, used a sample-barcoded 5' primer plus a J-beta primer mix. Using its own MiXCR run on the 5' RACE reads, TCRdb lists one record per CDR3 protein. The data hold some 710,000 distinct CDR3 sequences, with about a fifth observed a single time. Sequenced: blood. Every receptor here comes from a man between 70 and 80 years old in good health.

This clonotype occurred a few times. The rearrangement joins TRBV20-1 to TRBJ1-1, with a possible D match to TRBD1 (5 bases). Per the germline V gene, CDR1 is DFQATT and CDR2 is SNEGSKA (reference sequence). Trimming took 6 bases from V and 3 from J, leaving 17 bases between them. There are 14 residues in the CDR3. CDR3 amino acids: CSAGRQFPDTEAFF. The CDR3 region has the DNA TGCAGTGCAGGGAGACAGTTTCCGGACACTGAAGCTTTCTTT.

This chain connects TRBV28 to TRBJ2-3; tentatively, D is TRBD2 (5 bases). The CDR3 runs to 12 residues. Germline CDR1 is MDHEN and CDR2 is SYDVKM. The V and J ends lost 8 bases and 6 bases respectively, with 12 bases between them. The CDR3 nucleotides are TGTGCCAGCGTCCAAAGCGGCGATACGCAGTATTTT. It translates to CASVQSGDTQYF.

This clonotype has a handful of counts. The chain employs TRBV6-5 and TRBJ1-2; D is uncertain. Trimming took off 2 bases at V and 4 bases at J, with 8 bases between the two ends. The CDR3 has 13 residues. CDR1 and CDR2 (germline): MNHEY, SVGAGI. CDR3 region: CASSYMGPYGYTF. CDR3 nucleotides: TGTGCCAGCAGTTACATGGGCCCCTATGGCTACACCTTC.

The V call is TRBV9, the J call TRBJ2-3; D is uncertain. Germline V gene lookup returns CDR1 SGDLS and CDR2 YYNGEE. The CDR3 is 16 residues long. The V and J ends lost 2 bases and 0 bases respectively, with 13 bases between them. CDR3 DNA sequence: TGTGCCAGCAGCGTCACCAGCGCACTCAGCACAGATACGCAGTATTTT. Residues: CASSVTSALSTDTQYF. Combining the CDR3 with reference TRBV9 and TRBJ2-3 gives the whole variable domain DSGVTQTPKHLITATGQRVTLRCSPRSGDLSVYWYQQSLDQGLQFLIQYYNGEERAKGNILERFSAQQFPDLHSELNLSSLELGDSALYFCASSVTSALSTDTQYFGPGTRLTVL.

The V and J genes are TRBV2 and TRBJ2-6; D is ambiguous. The V end lost 9 bases, the J end lost 4 bases, and 13 bases lay between the germline ends. CDR3 length: 14 residues. Germline V gives CDR1 SNHLY, CDR2 FYNNEI. The CDR3 DNA reads TGTGCCAGTAGAGCAGCCCCCGGGGCCAACGTCCTGACTTTC. Its protein is CASRAAPGANVLTF.

CDR3 loop: CSASGAYNSPLHF. CDR3 in DNA: TGCAGTGCTTCCGGGGCTTATAATTCACCCCTCCACTTT. The J gene is TRBJ1-6, the V gene TRBV20-1, with D possibly matching TRBD1 (5 bases). V lost 5 bases and J lost 4, with 9 bases in between. The CDR3 is made up of 13 amino acids. Germline V gene lookup returns CDR1 DFQATT and CDR2 SNEGSKA (reference sequence).

The V gene is TRBV6-2 or TRBV6-3, the J gene TRBJ2-4; D unclear. Looked up from germline, CDR1 is MNHEY and CDR2 is SVGEGT. The length of the CDR3 is 13 residues. The germline V and J ends were trimmed by 7 bases and 7 bases, with 14 bases remaining between them. As DNA, the CDR3 is TGTGCCAGCAACCTGGGTCGGTGGAACATTCAGTACTTC. Its protein is CASNLGRWNIQYF.

This clonotype was picked up a small number of times. The gene calls are TRBV7-2 and TRBJ1-5, with TRBD1 identical over 7 bases. Germline V gives CDR1 SGHTA, CDR2 FQGNSA. The CDR3 spans 17 residues. The V gene end was trimmed by 1 base and the J gene end by 2 bases; junction bases not matched to a gene: 8. The CDR3 region has the DNA TGTGCCAGCAGCTTAGAAAAGGGGGCCCCTGGCAATCAGCCCCAGCATTTT. This sequence encodes CASSLEKGAPGNQPQHF.

This clonotype was seen more than once but under ten times. The rearrangement uses TRBV12-3 or TRBV12-4 and TRBJ1-2; 8 bases fit TRBD1. CDR3 length equals 12 residues. V dropped 5 bases and J dropped 8; count of bases not matched to a gene: 4. The CDR3 coding sequence is TGTGCCAGCAGTGGACAGGGATGGGGCTACACCTTC. It specifies CASSGQGWGYTF.

With respect to this clonotype: One end of the junction does not line up with germline, which may come from a read error. The rearrangement uses TRBV5-1 and TRBJ2-5; 8 bases map to TRBD1. CDR3 length: 15 residues. Germline CDR1 reads SGHRS; CDR2 reads YFSETQ. CDR3 amino acids: CASSGTGSSSYEQHF. CDR3 nucleotide sequence: TGCGCCAGCAGCGGGACAGGATCCAGCTCCTACGAGCAGCACTTC. The variable domain in full, completed from reference TRBV5-1 and TRBJ2-5, reads KAGVTQTPRYLIKTRGQQVTLSCSPISGHRSVSWYQQTPGQGLQFLFEYFSETQRNKGNFPGRFSGRQFSNSRSEMNVSTLELGDSALYLCASSGTGSSSYEQHFGPGTRLLVL.

In this sample, this clonotype turned up once. This rearrangement joins TRBV12-3 or TRBV12-4 to TRBJ2-5, with 11 bases lining up with TRBD1. The DNA end is a closer match to TRBJ2-1, so the J assignment may be wrong. This CDR3 has 16 residues. The CDR3 nucleotides read TGTGCCAGCAGTTTGCCAGCGGGACAGGGGGGCAATGAGCAGTTCTTC. Translated, it gives CASSLPAGQGGNEQFF.

The rearrangement uses TRBV29-1 and TRBJ1-4; TRBD1 might be the D (5 bases). This CDR3 has 15 residues. Trimming removed 3 bases from V and 0 bases from J, with 11 bases in between. The germline gives CDR1 SQVTM, CDR2 ANQGSEA. CDR3 residues: CSVDWGTSTNEKLFF. CDR3 nucleotide sequence: TGCAGCGTTGATTGGGGGACCTCAACTAATGAAAAACTGTTTTTT.

J is TRBJ2-5 and V is TRBV18; no firm D call. The germline CDR1 and CDR2 sequences are KGHSH and LQKENI. This CDR3 is 12 amino acids long. V was shortened by 0 bases and J by 14 bases, with 13 bases between the two germline ends. The CDR3 nucleotides are TGTGCCAGCTCACCACCTACAGCCTCTATCTACTTC. Translating gives CASSPPTASIYF.

The V and J genes are TRBV4-3 and TRBJ1-5; 7 nucleotides align to TRBD1. The CDR3 is 15 residues long. V trimming: 3 bases; J trimming: 4 bases; junction bases outside the gene matches: 6. Germline lookup yields CDR1 LGHNA and CDR2 YSLEER. DNA of the CDR3: TGCGCCAGCAGCCACTACAGGGGCTGGAATCAGCCCCAGCATTTT. It yields the protein CASSHYRGWNQPQHF.

This clonotype has ten or more counts. The V and J genes are TRBV20-1 and TRBJ2-3, with D perhaps TRBD2 (6 bases). Trimming pared 5 bases from V and 5 bases from J, leaving 14 bases between. CDR1 and CDR2 from the germline V gene are DFQATT and SNEGSKA (reference sequence). The CDR3 is made up of 13 amino acids. This CDR3 reads CSASDSGGDTQYF. The CDR3 DNA reads as TGCAGTGCTTCGGACTCCGGGGGAGATACGCAGTATTTT.

This chain joins TRBV15 and TRBJ1-4; D not certain. The CDR3 totals 19 residues. V lost 0 bases and J 2 bases, leaving 19 bases between the germline ends. Germline V lookup: CDR1 LNHNV, CDR2 YYDKDF (reference sequence). The CDR3 sequence is CATSRDARGLRATNEKLFF. The CDR3 DNA reads as TGTGCCACCAGCAGAGATGCAAGAGGGTTAAGGGCGACTAATGAAAAACTGTTTTTT. Filled out from reference TRBV15 and TRBJ1-4, the complete variable domain reads DAMVIQNPRYQVTQFGKPVTLSCSQTLNHNVMYWYQQKSSQAPKLLFHYYDKDFNNEADTPDNFQSRRPNTSFCFLDIRSPGLGDTAMYLCATSRDARGLRATNEKLFFGSGTQLSVL.

V usage is TRBV10-3 and J usage is TRBJ2-3, with D perhaps matching TRBD1 (5 bases). Per germline, CDR1 ENHRY and CDR2 SYGVKD. V was trimmed by 6 bases and J by 5 bases, leaving 15 bases between them. The CDR3 sequence is 14 residues long. The chain's CDR3 is CAIRPDSDGDTQYF. DNA for the CDR3: TGTGCCATCAGACCCGACAGCGATGGAGATACGCAGTATTTT.

Here the CDR3 reads CSARDTGIRETQYF. The DNA of the CDR3 is TGCAGTGCTAGAGATACGGGGATTAGAGAGACCCAGTACTTC. This chain joins TRBV20-1 and TRBJ2-5; D might be TRBD2 (5 bases). The CDR3 loop spans 14 amino acids. Between the trimmed V and J ends, which lost 0 bases and 4 bases, there was a span of 12 bases. The germline gives CDR1 DFQATT, CDR2 SNEGSKA (reference sequence).

This clonotype was detected a few times. The chain is built from TRBV2 and TRBJ1-2, with D possibly matching TRBD1 (5 bases). The V gene lost 3 bases and the J gene lost 6 bases, with 11 bases spanning the gap. The germline CDR1 and CDR2 sequences are SNHLY and FYNNEI. This CDR3 is built from 13 residues. The CDR3 DNA reads as TGTGCCAGCAGTGACCAGGGAGTCGATGGCTACACCTTC. Translation gives CASSDQGVDGYTF.

The rearrangement uses TRBV7-2 and TRBJ1-4; possible D gene TRBD1, 5 bases. Germline CDR1 reads SGHTA; CDR2 reads FQGNSA. This CDR3 spans 14 amino acids. V was shortened by 3 bases and J by 8 bases, with 13 bases between the two germline ends. The CDR3 loop is CASSLARGKEKLFF. The CDR3 DNA reads as TGTGCCAGCAGCTTGGCACGGGGGAAAGAAAAACTGTTTTTT.

V gene TRBV12-3 or TRBV12-4 combines with J gene TRBJ1-2; 7 nucleotides agree with TRBD1. The CDR3 loop spans 15 amino acids. J gave up 8 bases and V 3 bases, and 12 bases lay outside the gene matches. CDR3 in amino acids: CASSLSGTAPLGYTF. DNA for the CDR3: TGTGCCAGCAGTTTGAGTGGGACAGCTCCCCTGGGCTACACCTTC.

The sample holds a few counts of this clonotype. This rearrangement joins TRBV7-9 to TRBJ2-1; D gene unclear. In germline, CDR1 is SEHNR, CDR2 FQNEAQ (reference sequence). The CDR3 is 15 amino acids. The V end was cut by 1 base, the J end by 2 bases, with 9 bases between. In nucleotides, the CDR3 is TGTGCCAGCAGCTTAGGGGCGGTACCCTACAATGAGCAGTTCTTC. Its translation: CASSLGAVPYNEQFF.

The J gene is TRBJ2-5, the V gene TRBV20-1, with TRBD2 as a possible D gene (6 bases). The closer fit of TRBJ2-7 to the DNA end suggests the J call may be wrong. Germline V gene sequence: CDR1 DFQATT, CDR2 SNEGSKA (reference sequence). This CDR3 is built from 16 residues. In DNA, the CDR3 is TGCAGTGCTAGAGATCTACGGGGGAAAGGAGGTTACGAGCAGTACGTC. Amino acid sequence: CSARDLRGKGGYEQYV.

The chain joins TRBV6-5 to TRBJ2-1; 8 bases align to TRBD2. This CDR3 is built from 14 residues. V gave up 6 bases and J gave up 7 bases; unmatched junction bases: 8. From germline, CDR1 is MNHEY and CDR2 SVGAGI. The CDR3 loop is CASSLSGSWNEQFF. The DNA for the CDR3 is TGTGCCAGCAGCCTAAGCGGGAGTTGGAATGAGCAGTTCTTC.

This chain uses TRBV28 with TRBJ1-3; perhaps TRBD1 as D (5 bases). CDR3 size: 14 residues. CDR1 MDHEN and CDR2 SYDVKM come from the germline V gene. Trimming removed 7 bases at V and 4 bases at J, with 14 bases between. CDR3 nucleotide sequence: TGTGCCAGCACCTCGGGGGTCTCCGGAAACACCATATATTTT. Protein product: CASTSGVSGNTIYF.

At least ten counts were recorded for this clonotype. The rearrangement joins TRBV4-2 to TRBJ2-1, with unresolved D. The CDR3 sequence is 11 residues long. CDR1 LGHNA and CDR2 YNFKEQ come from the germline V gene. V lost 6 bases, J lost 4 bases, and 4 bases lay in between. The chain's CDR3 is CASRTYNEQFF. The CDR3 DNA reads TGTGCCAGCAGGACGTACAATGAGCAGTTCTTC.

This clonotype occurred a few times. The chain uses TRBV24-1 and TRBJ2-3, with 15 bases identical to TRBD2. CDR1 is KGHDR, CDR2 SFDVKD, per germline. The CDR3 extends over 16 amino acids. J gave up 4 bases and V 2 bases, and 0 bases lay outside the gene matches. The CDR3 coding sequence is TGTGCCACCAGTGATTGGACTAGCGGGAGGGCAGATACGCAGTATTTT. It specifies CATSDWTSGRADTQYF.

The chain is built from TRBV6-1 and TRBJ1-1; 8 positions agree with TRBD1. Losses at the gene ends were 7 bases for V and 3 bases for J; bases not matched to a gene: 19. The CDR3 length is 18 residues. Germline lookup yields CDR1 MNHNS and CDR2 SASEGT. CDR3 loop: CASNRRQGASWVDTEAFF. Written as DNA, the CDR3 is TGTGCCAGCAACCGGCGGCAGGGGGCTTCATGGGTTGACACTGAAGCTTTCTTT.